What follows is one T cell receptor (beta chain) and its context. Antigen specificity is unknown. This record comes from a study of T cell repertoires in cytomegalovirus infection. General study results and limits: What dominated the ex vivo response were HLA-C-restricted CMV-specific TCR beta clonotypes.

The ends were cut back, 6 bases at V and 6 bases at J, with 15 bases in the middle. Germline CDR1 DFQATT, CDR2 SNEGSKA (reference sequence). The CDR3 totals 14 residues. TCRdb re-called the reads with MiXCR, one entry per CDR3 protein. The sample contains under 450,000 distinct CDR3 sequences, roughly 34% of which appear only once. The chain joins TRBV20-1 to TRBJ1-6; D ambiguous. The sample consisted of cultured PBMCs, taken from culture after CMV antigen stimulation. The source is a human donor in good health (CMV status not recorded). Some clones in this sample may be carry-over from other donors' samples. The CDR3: CSALGGGINSPLHF. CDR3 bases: TGCAGTGCCCTTGGAGGAGGGATTAATTCACCCCTCCACTTT.